This is a list of T cell receptor beta chains from one sample in a study of long-term antiretroviral therapy in people with HIV. Clones were sequenced by immunoSEQ multiplex PCR, and TCRdb holds only the in-frame ones, with some missing. This sample carries some 30,000 clones, about 94% of them seen once, and the ten largest clones take 2.5% to 3%. Sample: unsorted PBMCs, taken just over 7.3 years after starting antiretroviral therapy. These receptors all stem from a middle-aged man with HIV. Each CDR3 is given with its conserved first and last residue. D genes are given only for firm matches. A clone size is listed for some rows: how often the clone was seen (once, few, many), or a class if it is expanded.

d_call,clone_size,v_call,j_call,cdr3_aa,cdr3_nt
TRBD1,.,TRBV5-1,TRBJ1-1,CASSLQGGTEAFF,TGCGCCAGCAGCTTACAGGGGGGCACTGAAGCTTTCTTT
.,once,TRBV5-8,TRBJ1-4,CASSFREKIGLFF,TGTGCCAGCAGCTTCAGGGAAAAAATAGGACTGTTTTTT
TRBD1,.,TRBV19,TRBJ1-2,CASSITGDYGYTF,TGTGCCAGTAGTATTACAGGGGACTATGGCTACACCTTC
TRBD2,.,TRBV7-3,TRBJ2-3,CASSPGLAGNRDTQYF,TGTGCCAGCAGCCCCGGACTAGCGGGTAACAGGGATACGCAGTATTTT
.,.,TRBV10-3,TRBJ1-3,CAISGETASSGNTIYF,TGTGCCATCAGTGGGGAGACAGCCTCCTCTGGAAACACCATATATTTT
.,.,TRBV11-2,TRBJ2-1,CASSLIRGANEQFF,TGTGCCAGCAGCTTAATCAGGGGGGCCAATGAGCAGTTCTTC
TRBD1,.,TRBV5-1,TRBJ1-2,CASSLGDRGTPIYGYTF,TGCGCCAGCAGCTTGGGCGACAGGGGTACCCCGATCTATGGCTACACCTTC
TRBD1,.,TRBV29-1,TRBJ2-7,CSVDLGQGINEQYF,TGCAGCGTTGACTTAGGACAGGGGATCAACGAGCAGTACTTC
.,.,TRBV12-5,TRBJ2-7,CASDGSGVPYEQYF,TGTGCTAGTGACGGGTCAGGGGTGCCCTACGAGCAGTACTTC
TRBD1,.,TRBV2,TRBJ2-1,CASIETGASYNEQFF,TGTGCCAGCATAGAGACAGGGGCCTCCTACAATGAGCAGTTCTTC
.,.,TRBV6-1,TRBJ2-7,CASSGERDLYEQYF,TGTGCCAGCTCGGGTGAGAGGGACCTCTACGAGCAGTACTTC
TRBD2,.,TRBV2,TRBJ2-1,CASSEGLAGYNEQFF,TGTGCCAGCAGTGAGGGACTAGCGGGTTACAATGAGCAGTTCTTC
.,.,TRBV5-3,TRBJ2-1,CARSFYREGGSYNEQFF,TGTGCCAGAAGCTTCTACAGGGAGGGGGGCTCCTACAATGAGCAGTTCTTC
.,.,TRBV27,TRBJ2-2,CASATLGVRNTGELFF,TGTGCCAGCGCTACTCTGGGGGTCCGGAACACCGGGGAGCTGTTTTTT
TRBD1,.,TRBV4-3,TRBJ1-4,CASSPGQGGEKLFF,TGCGCCAGCAGTCCGGGACAGGGAGGAGAAAAACTGTTTTTT
.,.,TRBV5-6,TRBJ2-3,CASSLGGASTDTQYF,TGTGCCAGCAGCTTGGGAGGGGCTAGCACAGATACGCAGTATTTT
.,.,TRBV30,TRBJ1-6,CAWSVTGIKFTSPLHF,TGTGCCTGGAGTGTGACAGGAATAAAATTTACATCACCCCTCCACTTT
TRBD1,once,TRBV5-4,TRBJ2-5,CASSSARTGGAETQYF,TGTGCCAGCAGCTCTGCAAGGACAGGGGGCGCGGAGACCCAGTACTTC
TRBD1,.,TRBV5-4,TRBJ2-7,CASSPRTGNYEQYF,TGTGCCAGCAGCCCGAGGACAGGGAACTACGAGCAGTACTTC
TRBD1,once,TRBV11-2,TRBJ1-2,CASSPPGTGSLYGYTF,TGTGCCAGCAGCCCCCCCGGGACAGGTAGCCTCTATGGCTACACCTTC
.,.,TRBV6-6,TRBJ1-1,CASSDQGSTEAFF,TGTGCCAGCAGTGACCAGGGAAGCACTGAAGCTTTCTTT
TRBD2,.,TRBV5-1,TRBJ2-5,CASSLAPGLAGETQYF,TGCGCCAGCAGCTTGGCTCCGGGATTAGCGGGAGAGACCCAGTACTTC